Below are 15 T cell receptor beta chains sequenced from a single sample in a study of cytomegalovirus exposure and HLA in healthy donors. The PCR made use of 60 Vbeta and 13 Jbeta primers. The repertoire was sequenced with immunoSEQ multiplex PCR; TCRdb's copy has only in-frame clones and lacks some. The sample contains 200,000 or so clones, just over 75% of which appear only once. Sequencing was carried out using PBMCs. These receptors were obtained from a man aged 18 to 30 in good health and CMV-seronegative.

The gene calls are TRBV19 and TRBJ2-1; 9 bases agree with TRBD2. This CDR3 is 17 amino acids long. The germline V gene encodes CDR1 LNHDA and CDR2 SQIVND (reference sequence). Unmatched junction bases numbered 9, after V lost 4 bases and J lost 2 bases. The DNA for the CDR3 is TGTGCCAGTAGTAGGGGTAGCGGGAGTGGCACCTACAATGAGCAGTTCTTC. Translation gives CASSRGSGSGTYNEQFF.

The CDR3 DNA sequence: TGCGCCAGCAGCAACCAGGGGGCCGTTACCTACGAGCAGTACTTC. Translating it yields CASSNQGAVTYEQYF. This chain links TRBV5-1 with TRBJ2-5; 8 nucleotides line up with TRBD1. Matching the DNA end better, TRBJ2-7 makes the J call doubtful. This CDR3 comprises 15 residues. Germline loops: CDR1 SGHRS, CDR2 YFSETQ.

The chain is built from TRBV6-1 and TRBJ2-7; 10 bases are a match to TRBD1. The CDR3 runs 17 residues. The V and J ends lost 4 bases and 2 bases, in that order; junction bases with no gene match: 11. CDR1 is MNHNS, CDR2 SASEGT, per germline. CDR3 sequence: CASSVKVTGTGAYEQYF. CDR3 DNA: TGTGCCAGCAGTGTGAAGGTAACCGGGACAGGGGCCTACGAGCAGTACTTC.

In DNA form, the CDR3 reads TGTGCCACAGAGACAGGGGGTTTGTTCGGCGGGACGAACACCGGGGAGCTGTTTTTT. It yields the protein CATETGGLFGGTNTGELFF. The V and J genes are TRBV10-3 and TRBJ2-2; 9 bases agree with TRBD1. The CDR3 is 19 residues long. The germline CDR1 and CDR2 sequences are ENHRY and SYGVKD. The V gene end was trimmed by 10 bases and the J gene end by 0 bases; junction bases not matched to a gene: 18.

The genes are TRBV14 and TRBJ2-1, with unresolved D. The CDR3 has 14 amino acids. V shed 4 bases and J shed 2 bases, with 9 bases lying between them. Per the germline V gene, CDR1 is SGHDN and CDR2 is FVKESK. The CDR3 region has the DNA TGTGCCAGCAGCCTCGTGAGCACCTACAATGAGCAGTTCTTC. Translating gives CASSLVSTYNEQFF.

The chain couples TRBV6-5 to TRBJ2-3, with 9 bases identical to TRBD2. The CDR3 covers 16 residues. Per germline, CDR1 MNHEY and CDR2 SVGAGI. Trimming cost V 2 bases and J 4 bases; bases outside gene matches: 7. The CDR3 sequence: CASSYGLALGADTQYF. In nucleotides, the CDR3 is TGTGCCAGCAGTTACGGACTAGCGCTAGGGGCAGATACGCAGTATTTT.

The V gene is TRBV18, the J gene TRBJ1-3, with D unclear. Trimming shortened V by 2 bases and J by 1 base, and 6 bases separated the two germline ends. The CDR3 length is 14 residues. CDR1 and CDR2 from the germline V gene are KGHSH and LQKENI. CDR3 bases: TGTGCCAGCTCACCAGCGGCTTCTGGAAACACCATATATTTT. Its protein is CASSPAASGNTIYF.

This chain links TRBV19 with TRBJ2-7, with D tentatively TRBD2 (5 bases). V dropped 2 bases and J dropped 2 bases, with 7 bases sitting between them. From germline, CDR1 is LNHDA and CDR2 SQIVND (reference sequence). CDR3 length: 13 residues. The CDR3 sequence: CASSISGTYEQYF. The CDR3, as DNA: TGTGCCAGTAGTATATCCGGGACCTACGAGCAGTACTTC.

This clone was recorded only once. The chain is built from TRBV4-1 and TRBJ2-6, with D uncertain. Germline assignment: CDR1 MGHRA and CDR2 YSYEKL. The CDR3 length is 16 residues. The V end was cut by 0 bases, the J end by 0 bases, with 6 bases between. CDR3 in DNA: TGCGCCAGCAGCCAAGATTTGGCCTCTGGGGCCAACGTCCTGACTTTC. This sequence encodes CASSQDLASGANVLTF.

The V call is TRBV10-3, the J call TRBJ2-7, with 12 bases matching TRBD1. Germline values: CDR1 ENHRY, CDR2 SYGVKD. The CDR3 extends over 14 amino acids. V lost 6 bases, J lost 6 bases, and 6 bases stayed unmatched. The CDR3 DNA reads TGTGCCATCAGCCAAGGGACAGGGGGCTCCGAGCAGTACTTC. It translates to CAISQGTGGSEQYF.

Remarks on this clone: The same CDR3 can be traced to other DNA sequences in this sample. This chain uses TRBV5-1 with TRBJ2-1; the match to TRBD2 covers 11 bases. This CDR3 comprises 15 residues. Germline V lookup: CDR1 SGHRS, CDR2 YFSETQ. V lost 2 bases and J lost 7; bases outside the gene matches: 5. The CDR3 DNA sequence: TGCGCCAGCAGCTTTAGCGGGAGGGCGTCGAATGAGCAGTTCTTC. This sequence encodes CASSFSGRASNEQFF.

The J gene is TRBJ2-7, the V gene TRBV18; the D gene is possibly TRBD1 (6 bases). The V gene's germline CDR1 is KGHSH and CDR2 LQKENI. The length of the CDR3 is 15 residues. Between the trimmed V and J ends, which lost 2 bases and 2 bases, there was a span of 13 bases. The DNA for the CDR3 is TGTGCCAGCTCACCAGGACAGACCCTGACCTACGAGCAGTACTTC. The encoded protein is CASSPGQTLTYEQYF.

V and J are TRBV2 and TRBJ1-2; no reliable D call. The CDR3 has 14 residues. Deletions cut 4 bases from V and 0 bases from J, with 9 bases between. Germline V gene sequence: CDR1 SNHLY, CDR2 FYNNEI. The CDR3 loop is CASSAQKANYGYTF. For the CDR3, the DNA is TGTGCCAGCAGTGCACAAAAAGCTAACTATGGCTACACCTTC.

The rearrangement links TRBV7-9 to TRBJ2-1, with a possible D match to TRBD2 (7 bases). Germline V gives CDR1 SEHNR, CDR2 FQNEAQ (reference sequence). CDR3 length: 15 amino acids. V lost 1 base, J lost 4 bases, and 11 bases lay in between. The DNA for the CDR3 is TGTGCCAGCAGCTTAGTCGGGGGGCAATACAATGAGCAGTTCTTC. It encodes CASSLVGGQYNEQFF.

CDR3 region: CASSIGTGGAETQYF. Here the CDR3 DNA reads TGTGCCAGTAGTATAGGGACAGGGGGCGCGGAGACCCAGTACTTC. The chain employs TRBV19 and TRBJ2-5; 11 bases align to TRBD1. The germline V gene encodes CDR1 LNHDA and CDR2 SQIVND (reference sequence). The CDR3 totals 15 residues. V lost 1 base, J lost 5 bases, and 3 bases stayed unmatched.